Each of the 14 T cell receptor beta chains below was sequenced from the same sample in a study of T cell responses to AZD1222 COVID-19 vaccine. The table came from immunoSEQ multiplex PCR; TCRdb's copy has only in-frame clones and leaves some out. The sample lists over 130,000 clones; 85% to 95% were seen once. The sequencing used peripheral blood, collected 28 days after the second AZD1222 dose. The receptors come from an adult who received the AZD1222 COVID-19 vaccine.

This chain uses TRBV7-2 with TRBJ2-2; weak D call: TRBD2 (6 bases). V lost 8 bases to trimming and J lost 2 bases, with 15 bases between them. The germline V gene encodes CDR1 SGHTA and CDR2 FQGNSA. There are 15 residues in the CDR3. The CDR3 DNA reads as TGTGCCAGCTCCCGGGGCGGGACCAACACCGGGGAGCTGTTTTTT. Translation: CASSRGGTNTGELFF.

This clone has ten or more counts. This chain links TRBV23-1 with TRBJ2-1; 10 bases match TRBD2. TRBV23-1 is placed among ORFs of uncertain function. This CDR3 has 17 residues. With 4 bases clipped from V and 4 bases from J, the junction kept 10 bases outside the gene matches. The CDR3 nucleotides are TGCGCCAGCAGTCCGGGGTCTAGCGGGAGAAGGTACAATGAGCAGTTCTTC. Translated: CASSPGSSGRRYNEQFF.

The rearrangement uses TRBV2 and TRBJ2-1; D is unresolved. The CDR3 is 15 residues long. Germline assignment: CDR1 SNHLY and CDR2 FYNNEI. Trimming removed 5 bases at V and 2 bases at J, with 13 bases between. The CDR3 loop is CASSPRTATYNEQFF. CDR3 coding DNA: TGTGCCAGCAGTCCCCGGACGGCGACCTACAATGAGCAGTTCTTC.

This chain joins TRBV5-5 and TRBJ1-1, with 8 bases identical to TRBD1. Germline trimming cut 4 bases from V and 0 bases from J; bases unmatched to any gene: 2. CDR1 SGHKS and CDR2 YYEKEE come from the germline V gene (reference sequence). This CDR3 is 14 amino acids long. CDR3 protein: CASSTGGMNTEAFF. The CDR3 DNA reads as TGTGCCAGCAGCACAGGGGGAATGAACACTGAAGCTTTCTTT. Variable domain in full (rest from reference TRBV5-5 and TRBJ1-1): DAGVTQSPTHLIKTRGQQVTLRCSPISGHKSVSWYQQVLGQGPQFIFQYYEKEERGRGNFPDRFSARQFPNYSSELNVNALLLGDSALYLCASSTGGMNTEAFFGQGTRLTVV.

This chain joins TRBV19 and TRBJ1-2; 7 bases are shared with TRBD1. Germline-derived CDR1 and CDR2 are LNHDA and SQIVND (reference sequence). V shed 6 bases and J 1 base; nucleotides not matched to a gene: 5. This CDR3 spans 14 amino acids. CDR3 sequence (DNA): TGTGCCAGTAGGGACGCAGGGGGTAACTATGGCTACACCTTC. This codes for CASRDAGGNYGYTF.

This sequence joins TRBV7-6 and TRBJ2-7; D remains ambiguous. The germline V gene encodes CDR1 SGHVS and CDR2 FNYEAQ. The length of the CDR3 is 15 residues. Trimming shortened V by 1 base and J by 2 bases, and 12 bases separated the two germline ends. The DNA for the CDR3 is TGTGCCAGCAGCTTAGAGGTAGAGAGTACCTACGAGCAGTACTTC. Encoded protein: CASSLEVESTYEQYF.

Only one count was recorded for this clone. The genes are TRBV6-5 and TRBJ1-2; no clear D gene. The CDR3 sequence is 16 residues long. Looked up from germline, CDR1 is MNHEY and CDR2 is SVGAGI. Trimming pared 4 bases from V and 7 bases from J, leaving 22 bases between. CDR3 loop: CASSFGRTAQRSGYTF. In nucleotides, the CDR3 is TGTGCCAGCAGTTTCGGACGTACCGCCCAGAGAAGTGGCTACACCTTC.

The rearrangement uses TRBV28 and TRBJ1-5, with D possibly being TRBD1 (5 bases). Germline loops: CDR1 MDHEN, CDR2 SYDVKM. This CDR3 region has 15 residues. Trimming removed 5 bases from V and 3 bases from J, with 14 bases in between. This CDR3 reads CASSPRGGNNQPQHF. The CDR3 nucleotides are TGTGCCAGCAGTCCTAGGGGAGGAAACAATCAGCCCCAGCATTTT.

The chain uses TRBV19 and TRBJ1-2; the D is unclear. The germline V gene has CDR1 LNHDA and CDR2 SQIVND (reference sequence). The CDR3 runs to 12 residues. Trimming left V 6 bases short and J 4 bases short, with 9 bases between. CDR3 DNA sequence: TGTGCCAGTAGAATAAGGAGCTATGGCTACACCTTC. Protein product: CASRIRSYGYTF. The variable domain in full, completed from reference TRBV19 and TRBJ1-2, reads DGGITQSPKYLFRKEGQNVTLSCEQNLNHDAMYWYRQDPGQGLRLIYYSQIVNDFQKGDIAEGYSVSREKKESFPLTVTSAQKNPTAFYLCASRIRSYGYTFGSGTRLTVV.

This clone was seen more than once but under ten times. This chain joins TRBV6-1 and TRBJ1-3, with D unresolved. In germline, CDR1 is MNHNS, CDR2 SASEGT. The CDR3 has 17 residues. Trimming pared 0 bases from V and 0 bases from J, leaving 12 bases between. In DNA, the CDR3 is TGTGCCAGCAGTGAAGCGGCGGTAGGAACCTCTGGAAACACCATATATTTT. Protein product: CASSEAAVGTSGNTIYF.

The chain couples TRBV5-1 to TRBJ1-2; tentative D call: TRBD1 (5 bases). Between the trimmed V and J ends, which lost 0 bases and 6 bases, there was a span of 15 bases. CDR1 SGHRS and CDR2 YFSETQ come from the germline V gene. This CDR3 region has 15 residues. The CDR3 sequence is CASSLGAQGADGYTF. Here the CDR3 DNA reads TGCGCCAGCAGCTTGGGGGCTCAGGGCGCGGATGGCTACACCTTC.

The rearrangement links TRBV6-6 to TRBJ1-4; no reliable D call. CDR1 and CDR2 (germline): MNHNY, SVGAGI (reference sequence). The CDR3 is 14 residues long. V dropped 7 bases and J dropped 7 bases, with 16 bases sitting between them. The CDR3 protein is CASTTGMVGEKLFF. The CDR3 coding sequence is TGTGCCAGCACCACGGGTATGGTGGGTGAAAAACTGTTTTTT.

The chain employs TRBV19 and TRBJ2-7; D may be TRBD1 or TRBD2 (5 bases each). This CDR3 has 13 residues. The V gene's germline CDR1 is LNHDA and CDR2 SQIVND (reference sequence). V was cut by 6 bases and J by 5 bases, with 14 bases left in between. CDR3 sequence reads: CASRSTGTHEQYF. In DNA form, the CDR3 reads TGTGCCAGTAGGTCAACGGGGACCCACGAGCAGTACTTC.

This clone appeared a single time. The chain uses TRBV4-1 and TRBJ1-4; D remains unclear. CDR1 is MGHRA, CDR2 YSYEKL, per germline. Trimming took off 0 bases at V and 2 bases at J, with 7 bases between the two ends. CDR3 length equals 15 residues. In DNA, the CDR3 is TGCGCCAGCAGCCAAGAGGATGGTACTAATGAAAAACTGTTTTTT. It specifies CASSQEDGTNEKLFF.